This T cell receptor (beta chain) was identified in a study of blood T cell repertoires in COVID-19. Patients in Seattle were enrolled during active infection, then followed longitudinally. Original data processing: Nucleated cell counts were estimated from reference gene primer amplification. The repertoire was sequenced with immunoSEQ multiplex PCR; TCRdb's copy has only in-frame clones and lacks some. That table furnishes V, J and clone size, whereas the DNA furnished D and trimming. The repertoire holds roughly 380,000 clones, around 91% seen once, with roughly 1.6% in the top ten. There are 16 residues in the CDR3. Germline loops: CDR1 MNHEY, CDR2 SVGEGT. Between the trimmed V and J ends, which lost 0 bases and 4 bases, there was a span of 15 bases. This clone appeared once.

This sequence was found in a woman in her thirties or forties with COVID-19, enrolled during active disease. The J gene is TRBJ1-1, the V gene TRBV6-2 or TRBV6-3; a weak D match, TRBD1 (5 bases). The sample was peripheral blood. CDR3 DNA sequence: TGTGCCAGCAGTTACTCAATCGGGGGTAAGAGCACTGAAGCTTTCTTT. Protein: CASSYSIGGKSTEAFF.